This T cell receptor (beta chain) was sequenced for a study of cytomegalovirus exposure and HLA in healthy donors. Turning to the study itself: Among the roughly 370 genotyped donors, 65% to 85% were placed in the Caucasian-associated ancestry cluster. Study-level results: TCR beta V- and J-gene trimming was later associated with a missense DCLRE1C variant. In an earlier analysis, most TCR beta V segments were productive about 87% or about 30% of the time.

PCR was performed using 60 Vbeta and 13 Jbeta primers. Generated by immunoSEQ multiplex PCR, the TCRdb table keeps only in-frame clones and is missing some. The sample holds 120,000 to 150,000 clones, around 78% seen once. CDR3 length: 14 amino acids. Germline V lookup: CDR1 SEHNR, CDR2 FQNEAQ (reference sequence). V lost 5 bases, J lost 3 bases, and 13 bases lay in between. Of note for this clone: Its antigen is undetermined.

This chain joins TRBV7-9 and TRBJ1-1; perhaps TRBD1 as D (5 bases). The sequencing input was PBMCs. This TCR came from a woman aged 18-29 years in good health and CMV-seronegative. The CDR3 loop is CASSAGGVDTEAFF. The DNA for the CDR3 is TGTGCCAGCAGCGCCGGGGGGGTTGACACTGAAGCTTTCTTT. Drawing the rest from reference TRBV7-9 and TRBJ1-1, the complete variable domain is DTGVSQNPRHKITKRGQNVTFRCDPISEHNRLYWYRQTLGQGPEFLTYFQNEAQLEKSRLLSDRFSAERPKGSFSTLEIQRTEQGDSAMYLCASSAGGVDTEAFFGQGTRLTVV.